This T cell receptor beta chain comes out of a study of T cell repertoires in cytomegalovirus infection (dated by TCRdb to between 2018 and 2021). Context from the whole study: Because public TCR beta signatures pointed to carriage of CMV infection together with the matching HLA type, the HLA type of each donor mattered for the analysis. What the research found in general, with its limitations: The ex vivo response was dominated by HLA-C-restricted CMV-specific TCR beta clonotypes, which also provided the single most frequent clonotype in two of eight donors. Cumulative frequency of public TCR beta family members discriminated carriers of CMV infection plus the relevant HLA type in this cohort and an independent roughly 350-donor cohort.

This clonotype occurred a few times. The antigen it recognizes is unknown. No much larger clonotype is one base removed from it; base qualities were not supplied. CDR1 and CDR2 are read off the germline V gene as SNHLY and FYNNEI. V is pared back by 8 bases and J by 7 bases, with 12 bases lying between the germline termini. There are 13 amino acids in the CDR3, from cysteine to phenylalanine inclusive. The CDR3 DNA has 39 bases and is translated from base 1. Sequencing used an Illumina HiSeq 1500. In TCRdb, the public reads were trimmed at Q25 with fastp and aligned with MiXCR, with productive beta chains retained. Under each unique CDR3 protein, matching rows form one entry showing the most common genes and DNA. The sample data list approximately 500,000 distinct CDR3 sequences, and 11% of these were observed just once. The ten largest clones represent roughly a tenth of the sample.

Here the chain combines TRBV2 and TRBJ1-6; the D gene assignment is ambiguous. Material for sequencing was PBMCs. The clonotype originates from a human donor in good health (CMV status not recorded). Some clones in this sample may be carry-over from other donors' samples. The base sequence is TGTGCCAGCGACCCTAGCGGGAATTCACCCCTCCACTTT. The translation is CASDPSGNSPLHF.